The 5 T cell receptor beta chains reported below all come from one sample, sequenced in a study of blood T cell repertoires in COVID-19 (dated by TCRdb to the early 2020s). Library prep was done by the immunoSEQ multiplex PCR assay. Imported from immuneACCESS, the table was reduced by TCRdb to in-frame sequences with V and J called. These copies leave out some clones; in studies compared against another copy, an unresolved V gene accounts for under half, and the cause of the remainder is not known. This sample lists more than 150,000 clones; roughly 89% were detected once. The ten largest make up around 13% of the sample. Sequences were obtained from peripheral blood. These TCRs come from a woman in her 70s with COVID-19, enrolled during active disease.

CDR3 sequence reads: CASSKSGPRGLIETQYF. CDR3 nucleotide sequence: TGTGCCAGCAGCAAATCCGGCCCCAGGGGTCTGATAGAGACCCAGTACTTC. The gene calls are TRBV21-1 and TRBJ2-5; the table's D call TRBD1 went unverified against the DNA. TRBV21-1 is flagged as a pseudogene. The CDR3 is made up of 17 amino acids.

The genes are TRBV6-2 or TRBV6-3 and TRBJ2-2; no definite D call. Germline V gene lookup returns CDR1 MNHEY and CDR2 SVGEGT. This CDR3 is 14 amino acids long. Trimming took off 4 bases at V and 7 bases at J, with 13 bases between the two ends. The CDR3 loop reads CASSLRVTSGELFF. The CDR3 DNA is TGTGCCAGCAGTTTAAGAGTGACAAGCGGGGAGCTGTTTTTT.

This rearrangement joins TRBV30 to TRBJ2-5; a weak D match, TRBD1 (5 bases). CDR1 and CDR2 from the germline V gene are GTSNPN and SVGIG (reference sequence). The CDR3 is 11 amino acids. The V and J ends lost 4 bases and 3 bases respectively, with 6 bases between them. The CDR3 region is CAWTGKETQYF. For the CDR3, the DNA is TGTGCCTGGACAGGGAAAGAGACCCAGTACTTC.

The chain employs TRBV6-5 and TRBJ2-5, with D unclear. This CDR3 is 13 amino acids long. Germline-derived CDR1 and CDR2 are MNHEY and SVGAGI. V was pared by 5 bases and J by 4 bases, with 11 bases between. This chain's CDR3 is CASSPPAGETQYF. The CDR3 nucleotides are TGTGCCAGCAGTCCCCCTGCCGGAGAGACCCAGTACTTC.

This clone occurred once. The J gene is TRBJ2-5, the V gene TRBV19, with D perhaps matching TRBD2 (5 bases). The CDR3 runs 13 residues. In germline, CDR1 is LNHDA, CDR2 SQIVND (reference sequence). V dropped 6 bases and J dropped 4 bases, with 12 bases sitting between them. CDR3 in amino acids: CASSSFRGETQYF. As DNA, the CDR3 is TGTGCCAGTAGCTCCTTTCGGGGAGAGACCCAGTACTTC.